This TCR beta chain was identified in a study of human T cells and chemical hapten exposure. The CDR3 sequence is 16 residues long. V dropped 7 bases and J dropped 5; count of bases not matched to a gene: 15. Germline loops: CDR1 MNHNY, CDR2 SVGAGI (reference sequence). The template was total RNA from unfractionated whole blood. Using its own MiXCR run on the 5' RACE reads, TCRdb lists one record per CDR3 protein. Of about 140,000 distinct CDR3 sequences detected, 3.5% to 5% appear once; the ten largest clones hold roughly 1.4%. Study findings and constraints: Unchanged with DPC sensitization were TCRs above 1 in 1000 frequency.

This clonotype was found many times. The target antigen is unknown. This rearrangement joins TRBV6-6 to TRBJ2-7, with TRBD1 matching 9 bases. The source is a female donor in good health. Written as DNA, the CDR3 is TGTGCCAGCACAACCGGGACAGGGACAACCCTTAACGAGCAGTACTTC. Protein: CASTTGTGTTLNEQYF.